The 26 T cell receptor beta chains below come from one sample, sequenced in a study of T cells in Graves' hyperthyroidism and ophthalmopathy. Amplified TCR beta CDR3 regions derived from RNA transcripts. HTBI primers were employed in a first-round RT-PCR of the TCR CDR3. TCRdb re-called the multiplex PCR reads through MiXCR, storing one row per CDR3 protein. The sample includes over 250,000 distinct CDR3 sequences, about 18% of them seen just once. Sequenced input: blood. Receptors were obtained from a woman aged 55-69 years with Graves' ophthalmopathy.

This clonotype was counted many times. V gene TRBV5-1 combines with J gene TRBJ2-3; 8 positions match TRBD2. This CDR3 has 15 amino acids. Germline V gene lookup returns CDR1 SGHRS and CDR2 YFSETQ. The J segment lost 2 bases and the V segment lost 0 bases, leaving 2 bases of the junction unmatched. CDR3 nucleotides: TGCGCCAGCAGCTTGGTTAGCGGGGACACAGATACGCAGTATTTT. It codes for CASSLVSGDTDTQYF.

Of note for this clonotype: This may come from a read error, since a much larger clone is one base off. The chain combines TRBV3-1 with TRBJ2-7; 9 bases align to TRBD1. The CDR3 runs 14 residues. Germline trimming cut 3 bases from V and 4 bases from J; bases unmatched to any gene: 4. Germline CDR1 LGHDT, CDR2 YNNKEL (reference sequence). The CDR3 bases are TGTGCCAGCAGCCAGTGGGACAGGGCGTACGAGCAGTACTTC. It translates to CASSQWDRAYEQYF.

The CDR3 region is CASSLAWAGYEQYF. Written as DNA, the CDR3 is TGTGCCAGCAGCTTAGCATGGGCAGGGTACGAGCAGTACTTC. This chain connects TRBV7-2 to TRBJ2-7, with TRBD1 as a possible D gene (5 bases). CDR1 and CDR2 from the germline V gene are SGHTA and FQGNSA. Trimming stripped 0 bases from V and 4 bases from J, with 10 bases between. CDR3 length: 14 residues.

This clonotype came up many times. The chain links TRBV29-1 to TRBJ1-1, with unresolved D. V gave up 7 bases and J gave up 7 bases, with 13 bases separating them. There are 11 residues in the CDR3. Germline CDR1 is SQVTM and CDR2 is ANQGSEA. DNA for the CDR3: TGCAGCGCTGACTTCTACAGTGAAGCTTTCTTT. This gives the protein CSADFYSEAFF.

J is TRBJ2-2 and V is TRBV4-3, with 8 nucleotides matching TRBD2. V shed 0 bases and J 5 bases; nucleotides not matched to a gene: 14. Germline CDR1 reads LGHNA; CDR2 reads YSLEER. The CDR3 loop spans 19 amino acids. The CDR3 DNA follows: TGCGCCAGCAGCCAAGAACCCCCCCGGAGCGGGAGAGGAACCGGGGAGCTGTTTTTT. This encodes CASSQEPPRSGRGTGELFF.

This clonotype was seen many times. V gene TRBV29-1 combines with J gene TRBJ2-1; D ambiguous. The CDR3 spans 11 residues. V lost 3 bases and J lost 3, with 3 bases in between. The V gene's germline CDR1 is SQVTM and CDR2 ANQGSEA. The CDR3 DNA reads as TGCAGCGTTGACTTCTACAATGAGCAGTTCTTC. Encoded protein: CSVDFYNEQFF.

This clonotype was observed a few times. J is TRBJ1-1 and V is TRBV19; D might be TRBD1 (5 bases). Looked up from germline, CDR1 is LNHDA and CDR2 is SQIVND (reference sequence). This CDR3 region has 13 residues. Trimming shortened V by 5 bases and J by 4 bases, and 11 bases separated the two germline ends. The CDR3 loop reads CASSSGLGTEAFF. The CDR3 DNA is TGTGCCAGTAGTTCAGGGCTGGGCACTGAAGCTTTCTTT.

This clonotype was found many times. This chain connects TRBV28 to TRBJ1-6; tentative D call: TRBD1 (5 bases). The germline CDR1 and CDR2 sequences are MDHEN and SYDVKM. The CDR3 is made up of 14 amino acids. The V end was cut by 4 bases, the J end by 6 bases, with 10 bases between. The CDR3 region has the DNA TGTGCCAGCAGTTCCGACAGTGGTAATTCACCCCTCCACTTT. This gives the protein CASSSDSGNSPLHF.

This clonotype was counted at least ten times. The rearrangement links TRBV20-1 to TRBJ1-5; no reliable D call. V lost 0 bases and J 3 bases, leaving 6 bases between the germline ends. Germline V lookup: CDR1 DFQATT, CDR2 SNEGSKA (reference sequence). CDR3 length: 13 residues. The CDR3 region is CSAREIPNQPQHF. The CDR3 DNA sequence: TGCAGTGCTAGAGAGATTCCCAATCAGCCCCAGCATTTT.

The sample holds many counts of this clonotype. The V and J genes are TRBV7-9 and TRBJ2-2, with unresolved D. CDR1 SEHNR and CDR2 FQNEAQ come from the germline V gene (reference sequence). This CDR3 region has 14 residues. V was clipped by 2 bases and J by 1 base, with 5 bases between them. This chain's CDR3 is CASSLRRNTGELFF. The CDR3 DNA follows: TGTGCCAGCAGCTTACGGCGGAACACCGGGGAGCTGTTTTTT.

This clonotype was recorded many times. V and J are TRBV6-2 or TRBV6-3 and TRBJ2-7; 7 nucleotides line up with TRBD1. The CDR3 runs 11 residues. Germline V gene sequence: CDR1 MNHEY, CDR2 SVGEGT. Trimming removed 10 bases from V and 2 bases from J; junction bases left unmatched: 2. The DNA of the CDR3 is TGTGCCACCGGGACAGCCTACGAGCAGTACTTC. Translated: CATGTAYEQYF.

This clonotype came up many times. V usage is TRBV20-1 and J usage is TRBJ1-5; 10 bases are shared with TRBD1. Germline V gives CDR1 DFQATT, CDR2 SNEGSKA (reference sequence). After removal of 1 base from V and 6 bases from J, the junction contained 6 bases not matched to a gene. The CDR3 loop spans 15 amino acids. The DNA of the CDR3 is TGCAGTGCTAGAGCAAGGACAGGGGGAACTCAGCCCCAGCATTTT. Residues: CSARARTGGTQPQHF.

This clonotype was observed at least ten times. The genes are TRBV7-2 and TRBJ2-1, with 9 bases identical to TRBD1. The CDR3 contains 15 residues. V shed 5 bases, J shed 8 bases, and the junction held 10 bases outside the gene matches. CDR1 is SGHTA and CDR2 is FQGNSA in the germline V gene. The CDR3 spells CASSGAGTGFYEQFF. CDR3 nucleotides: TGTGCCAGCAGCGGAGCCGGGACAGGGTTTTATGAGCAGTTCTTC.

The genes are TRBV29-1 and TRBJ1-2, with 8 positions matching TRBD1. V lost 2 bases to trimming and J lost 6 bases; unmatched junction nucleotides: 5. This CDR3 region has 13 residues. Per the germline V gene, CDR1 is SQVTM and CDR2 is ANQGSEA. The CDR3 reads CSVEYYRGNGYTF. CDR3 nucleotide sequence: TGCAGCGTTGAATATTACAGGGGGAATGGCTACACCTTC.

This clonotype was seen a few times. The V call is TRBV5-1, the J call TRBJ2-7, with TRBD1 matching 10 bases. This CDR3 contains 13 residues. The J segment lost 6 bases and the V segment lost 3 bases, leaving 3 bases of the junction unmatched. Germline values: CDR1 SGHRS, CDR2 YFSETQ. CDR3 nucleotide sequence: TGCGCCAGCAGCTGGACAGGGGGATTCGAGCAGTACTTC. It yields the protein CASSWTGGFEQYF.

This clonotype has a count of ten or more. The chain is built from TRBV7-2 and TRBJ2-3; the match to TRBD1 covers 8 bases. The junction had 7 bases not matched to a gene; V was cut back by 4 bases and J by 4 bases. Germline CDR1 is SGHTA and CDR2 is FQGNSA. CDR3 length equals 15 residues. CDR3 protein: CASSSWTGKADTQYF. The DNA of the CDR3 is TGTGCCAGCAGCTCATGGACAGGGAAGGCAGATACGCAGTATTTT.

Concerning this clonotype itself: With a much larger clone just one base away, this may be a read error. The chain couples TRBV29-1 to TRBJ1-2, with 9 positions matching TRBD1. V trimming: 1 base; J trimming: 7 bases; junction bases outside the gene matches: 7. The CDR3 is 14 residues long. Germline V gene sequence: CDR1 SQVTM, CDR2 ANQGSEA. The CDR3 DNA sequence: TGCAGCGTTGAAGGTTTAGGGACAGGGAGTGGCTACACCTTC. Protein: CSVEGLGTGSGYTF.

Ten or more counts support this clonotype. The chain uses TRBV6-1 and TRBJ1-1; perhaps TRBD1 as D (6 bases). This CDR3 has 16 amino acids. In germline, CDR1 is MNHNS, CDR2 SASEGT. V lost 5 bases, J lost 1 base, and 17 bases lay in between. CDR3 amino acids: CASSTTRGQRNTEAFF. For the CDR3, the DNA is TGTGCCAGCAGTACCACACGAGGACAGCGGAACACTGAAGCTTTCTTT.

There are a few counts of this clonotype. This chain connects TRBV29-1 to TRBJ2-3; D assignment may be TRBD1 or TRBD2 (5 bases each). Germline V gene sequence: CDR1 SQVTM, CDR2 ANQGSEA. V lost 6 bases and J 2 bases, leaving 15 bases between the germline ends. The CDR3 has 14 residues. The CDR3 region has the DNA TGCAGCGTCCGGGACCCCTGGGCCACAGATACGCAGTATTTT. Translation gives CSVRDPWATDTQYF.

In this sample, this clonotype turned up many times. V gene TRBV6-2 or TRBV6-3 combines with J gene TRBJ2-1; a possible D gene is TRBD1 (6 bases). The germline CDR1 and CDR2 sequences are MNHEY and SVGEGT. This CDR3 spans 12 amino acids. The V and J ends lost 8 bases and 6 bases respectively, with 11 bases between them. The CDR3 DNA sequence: TGTGCCAGCCACAACAGGGTCAATGAGCAGTTCTTC. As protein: CASHNRVNEQFF.

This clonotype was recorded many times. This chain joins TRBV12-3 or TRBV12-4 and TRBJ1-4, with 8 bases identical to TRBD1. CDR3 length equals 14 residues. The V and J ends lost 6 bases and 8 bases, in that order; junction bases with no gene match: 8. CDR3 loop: CASRLTGGDEKLFF. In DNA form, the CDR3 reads TGTGCCAGCAGGCTAACAGGGGGTGACGAAAAACTGTTTTTT.

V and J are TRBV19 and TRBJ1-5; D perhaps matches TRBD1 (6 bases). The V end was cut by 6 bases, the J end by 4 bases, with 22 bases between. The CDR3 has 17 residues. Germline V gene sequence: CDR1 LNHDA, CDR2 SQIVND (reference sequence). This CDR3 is CASSEALGTRRNQPQHF. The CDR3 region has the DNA TGTGCCAGTAGCGAAGCTCTGGGGACACGTCGAAATCAGCCCCAGCATTTT.

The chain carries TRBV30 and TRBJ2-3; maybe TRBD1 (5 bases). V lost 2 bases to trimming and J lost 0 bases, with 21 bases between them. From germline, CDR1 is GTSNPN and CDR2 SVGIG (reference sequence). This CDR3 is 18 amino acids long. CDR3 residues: CAWSKGDRLFRSTDTQYF. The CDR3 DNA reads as TGTGCCTGGAGTAAAGGGGATCGGTTGTTTAGGAGCACAGATACGCAGTATTTT.

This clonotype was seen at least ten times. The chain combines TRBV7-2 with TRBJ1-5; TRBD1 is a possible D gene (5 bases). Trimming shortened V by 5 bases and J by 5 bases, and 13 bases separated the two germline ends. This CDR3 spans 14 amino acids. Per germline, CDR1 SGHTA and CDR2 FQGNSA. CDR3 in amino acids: CASSPQGGDQPQHF. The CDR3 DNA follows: TGTGCCAGCAGCCCCCAGGGTGGGGATCAGCCCCAGCATTTT.

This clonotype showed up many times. The CDR3 DNA follows: TGTGCCATCAGTGAGGACGGGGGGGATACAGATACGCAGTATTTT. Its protein is CAISEDGGDTDTQYF. The V and J genes are TRBV10-3 and TRBJ2-3, with 8 bases aligning to TRBD2. The length of the CDR3 is 15 residues. Germline V gene data show CDR1 as ENHRY and CDR2 as SYGVKD. V shed 2 bases, J shed 3 bases, and the junction held 4 bases outside the gene matches.

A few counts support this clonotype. This CDR3 reads CASSPSDAYEQYF. The CDR3 DNA sequence: TGTGCCAGCAGTCCTAGCGACGCCTACGAGCAGTACTTC. The rearrangement uses TRBV6-1 and TRBJ2-7; a possible D gene is TRBD2 (6 bases). The CDR3 has 13 residues. Germline V gene sequence: CDR1 MNHNS, CDR2 SASEGT. V gave up 5 bases and J gave up 2 bases, with 10 bases separating them.